This T cell receptor beta chain was found in a study of T-cell memory formation after mild COVID-19. MiXCR was run by TCRdb on the 5' RACE reads, yielding one entry per CDR3 protein. The sample holds roughly 510,000 distinct CDR3 sequences, 17% seen once. This clonotype was observed many times. V was cut by 7 bases and J by 7 bases, with 17 bases left in between. Germline V gene lookup returns CDR1 SQVTM and CDR2 ANQGSEA. The CDR3 totals 12 residues. This receptor was taken from an adult woman who had mild COVID-19 (a few samples of this study predate the infection). Cell type and time point are not known. J is TRBJ2-7 and V is TRBV29-1; tentatively, D is TRBD1 (5 bases). Sequenced input: PBMCs or a T cell subset sorted from them (not recorded which). CDR3 in DNA: TGCAGCGGGGGCTATGGCCTCTTGGAGCAGTACTTC. Amino acid sequence: CSGGYGLLEQYF.